The source of this T cell receptor (beta chain) is a study of molecular identifiers for immune sequencing clone quantification. Preparation methods for the bulk TCR libraries were those previously described, with listed TCR primers. TCRdb processed the PCR reads anew with MiXCR; each CDR3 protein has one entry. The table records about 500,000 distinct CDR3 sequences, 20% to 25% of them present only once. With RNA at 10%, 30% or 50%, naive CD8 libraries came from roughly 20,000 to 1,000,000 sorted cells. Sorting isolated naive CD8 T cells as CD8+CD4-CCR7+CD45RA+ events. Trimming cost V 7 bases and J 5 bases, with 18 bases left between them. The length of the CDR3 is 16 residues. CDR1 is LNHDA and CDR2 is SQIVND in the germline V gene (reference sequence). In this sample, this clonotype turned up many times. Its antigen is undetermined. Broader study findings: In CMV-specific effectors, clones above 20 copies held over 98% of molecules; naive, under 1%.

The sequencing sample was made of naive CD8+ T cells from blood, with Jurkat cell RNA spiked in. Subset: FACS-sorted CD8+CD4-CCR7+CD45RA+ naive T cells. The rearrangement uses TRBV19 and TRBJ1-6, with D possibly being TRBD1 (5 bases). The receptor's source is a human donor in good health. Some libraries in this study had Jurkat cell RNA spiked in. The CDR3 bases are TGTGCCAGTATGGGATTTCCGACAGCAAATAATTCACCCCTCCACTTT. Its translation is CASMGFPTANNSPLHF.